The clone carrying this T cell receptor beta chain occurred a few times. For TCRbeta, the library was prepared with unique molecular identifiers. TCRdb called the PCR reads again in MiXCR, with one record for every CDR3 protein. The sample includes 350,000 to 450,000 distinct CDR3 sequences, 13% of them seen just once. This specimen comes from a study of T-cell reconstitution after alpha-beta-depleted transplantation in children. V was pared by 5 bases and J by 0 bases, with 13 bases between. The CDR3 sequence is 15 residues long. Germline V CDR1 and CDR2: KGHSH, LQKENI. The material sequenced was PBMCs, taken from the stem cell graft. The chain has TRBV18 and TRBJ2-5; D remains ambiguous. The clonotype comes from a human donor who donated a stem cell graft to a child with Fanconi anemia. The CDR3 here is CASSSSLQYQETQYF. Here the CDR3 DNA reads TGTGCCAGCTCAAGTTCTTTGCAGTACCAAGAGACCCAGTACTTC.